This TCR beta chain originates from a study of cytomegalovirus exposure and HLA in healthy donors. Across the whole study: Out of about 410 genotyped donors, around 80% belonged to the Caucasian-associated ancestry cluster.

As to this clone: Its antigen is as yet unknown.

CDR3 length: 17 amino acids. The V segment lost 2 bases and the J segment 5 bases; nucleotides outside the gene matches: 5. Germline V CDR1 and CDR2: SGHRS, YFSETQ. Study-wide findings and caveats: Researchers reported in a later analysis that a missense DCLRE1C variant was tied to TCR beta V- and J-gene trimming.

Primers included in the PCR were 60 Vbeta and 13 Jbeta primers. Here immunoSEQ multiplex PCR was the method, and the copy in TCRdb shows in-frame clones only, minus some. The sample holds some 51,000 clones, 77% seen once. What was sequenced was PBMCs. The chain is built from TRBV5-1 and TRBJ2-3; 16 bases fit TRBD2. This TCR derives from a female donor in good health and CMV-seronegative. CDR3 in amino acids: CASSLGTSGRAGDTQYF. CDR3 in DNA: TGCGCCAGCAGCTTAGGGACTAGCGGGAGGGCCGGAGATACGCAGTATTTT. Full variable domain (missing parts from reference TRBV5-1 and TRBJ2-3): KAGVTQTPRYLIKTRGQQVTLSCSPISGHRSVSWYQQTPGQGLQFLFEYFSETQRNKGNFPGRFSGRQFSNSRSEMNVSTLELGDSALYLCASSLGTSGRAGDTQYFGPGTRLTVL.